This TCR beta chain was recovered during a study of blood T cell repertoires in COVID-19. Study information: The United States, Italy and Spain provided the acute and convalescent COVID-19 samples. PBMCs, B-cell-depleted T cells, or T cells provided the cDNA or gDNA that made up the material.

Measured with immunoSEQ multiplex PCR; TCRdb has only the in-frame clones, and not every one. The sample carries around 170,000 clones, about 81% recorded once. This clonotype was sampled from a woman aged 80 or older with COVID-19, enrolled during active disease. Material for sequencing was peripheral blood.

The CDR3 reads CASSFWRTGGDGYTF. As DNA, the CDR3 is TGTGCCAGCAGTTTTTGGAGAACAGGGGGAGATGGCTACACCTTC. The chain combines TRBV6-5 with TRBJ1-2, with TRBD1 matching 8 bases. The CDR3 has 15 residues. Germline values: CDR1 MNHEY, CDR2 SVGAGI. V was pared by 4 bases and J by 6 bases, with 10 bases of the junction left unmatched.